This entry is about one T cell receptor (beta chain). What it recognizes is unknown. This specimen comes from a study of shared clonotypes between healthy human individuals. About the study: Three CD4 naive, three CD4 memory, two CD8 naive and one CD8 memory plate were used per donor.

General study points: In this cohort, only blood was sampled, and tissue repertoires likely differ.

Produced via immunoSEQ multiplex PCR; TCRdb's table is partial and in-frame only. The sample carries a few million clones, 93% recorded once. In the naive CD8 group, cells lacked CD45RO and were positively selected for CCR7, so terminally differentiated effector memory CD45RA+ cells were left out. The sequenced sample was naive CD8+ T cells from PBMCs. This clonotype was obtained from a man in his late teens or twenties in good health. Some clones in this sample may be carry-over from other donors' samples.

CDR3 loop: CASSFRDAGNTIYF. DNA of the CDR3: TGTGCCAGCAGCTTCCGGGACGCTGGAAACACCATATATTTT. The chain is built from TRBV7-8 and TRBJ1-3; perhaps TRBD1 as D (5 bases). The CDR3 has 14 residues. Germline CDR1 is SGHVS and CDR2 is FQNEAQ. V was pared by 3 bases and J by 2 bases, with 8 bases between.